The next 29 T cell receptor beta chains were all read from a single sample in a study of identical twins. TCRdb redid the calling of the 5' RACE reads with MiXCR, one entry per CDR3 protein. This table has hundreds of thousands of distinct CDR3 sequences, roughly 20% appearing once. In addition, the sample was reused for a study of T cells expressing NK-cell markers.

The specimen sequenced was PBMCs. All receptors derive from a woman aged 18 to 35 in good health.

The chain recombines TRBV5-1 with TRBJ2-4, with D possibly called TRBD1 or TRBD2 (5 bases each). Germline V gene lookup returns CDR1 SGHRS and CDR2 YFSETQ. Trimming cost V 4 bases and J 0 bases, with 14 bases left between them. The CDR3 totals 16 residues. CDR3: CASSPPFGGAKNIQYF. Here the CDR3 DNA reads TGCGCCAGCAGCCCCCCTTTTGGGGGAGCCAAAAACATTCAGTACTTC. Full variable domain (rest looked up from reference TRBV5-1 and TRBJ2-4): KAGVTQTPRYLIKTRGQQVTLSCSPISGHRSVSWYQQTPGQGLQFLFEYFSETQRNKGNFPGRFSGRQFSNSRSEMNVSTLELGDSALYLCASSPPFGGAKNIQYFGAGTRLSVL.

This clonotype has a handful of counts. This chain joins TRBV5-1 and TRBJ2-3, with D uncertain. V gave up 1 base and J gave up 2 bases, with 11 bases separating them. This CDR3 has 15 amino acids. Germline-derived CDR1 and CDR2 are SGHRS and YFSETQ. CDR3 sequence (DNA): TGCGCCAGCAGCTTGCAAGCGCAACTCACAGATACGCAGTATTTT. It translates to CASSLQAQLTDTQYF. Full variable domain (outside the CDR3, taken from reference TRBV5-1 and TRBJ2-3): KAGVTQTPRYLIKTRGQQVTLSCSPISGHRSVSWYQQTPGQGLQFLFEYFSETQRNKGNFPGRFSGRQFSNSRSEMNVSTLELGDSALYLCASSLQAQLTDTQYFGPGTRLTVL.

This clonotype occurred a few times. The J gene is TRBJ2-7, the V gene TRBV28; 7 nucleotides line up with TRBD1. J lost 3 bases, V lost 7 bases, and 6 bases had no gene match. This CDR3 spans 13 amino acids. Germline V CDR1 and CDR2: MDHEN, SYDVKM. Here the CDR3 DNA reads TGTGCCAGCACCAATGACAGGGACTACGAGCAGTACTTC. Translating it yields CASTNDRDYEQYF. The entire variable domain, with the rest obtained from reference TRBV28 and TRBJ2-7, is as follows: DVKVTQSSRYLVKRTGEKVFLECVQDMDHENMFWYRQDPGLGLRLIYFSYDVKMKEKGDIPEGYSVSREKKERFSLILESASTNQTSMYLCASTNDRDYEQYFGPGTRLTVT.

This clonotype has just a few counts. The chain carries TRBV6-1 and TRBJ2-3, with a tentative D call TRBD2 (5 bases). Germline CDR1 and CDR2: MNHNS and SASEGT. The CDR3 runs to 15 residues. V dropped 6 bases and J dropped 0 bases, with 13 bases sitting between them. The CDR3: CASRRAATSTDTQYF. The CDR3 DNA sequence: TGTGCCAGCAGGCGAGCGGCTACTAGCACAGATACGCAGTATTTT.

The V gene is TRBV24-1, the J gene TRBJ2-1; either TRBD1 or TRBD2 may supply D (5 bases each). The CDR3 sequence is 14 residues long. CDR1 and CDR2 from the germline V gene are KGHDR and SFDVKD. Deletions cut 4 bases from V and 6 bases from J, with 12 bases between. CDR3 coding DNA: TGTGCCACCAGTGACCGGGGACGGCCCAATGAGCAGTTCTTC. Translation: CATSDRGRPNEQFF.

This clonotype occurred a few times. J is TRBJ2-6 and V is TRBV12-3 or TRBV12-4, with a weak D call TRBD1 (5 bases). This CDR3 is 15 amino acids long. Deletions cut 6 bases from V and 1 base from J, with 10 bases between. This chain's CDR3 is CASSPRQSGANVLTF. The CDR3 coding sequence is TGTGCCAGCAGCCCCCGACAGTCTGGGGCCAACGTCCTGACTTTC.

J is TRBJ2-1 and V is TRBV6-2 or TRBV6-3; D uncertain. The germline gives CDR1 MNHEY, CDR2 SVGEGT. CDR3 length equals 13 residues. V shed 6 bases and J shed 6 bases, with 12 bases lying between them. CDR3 nucleotides: TGTGCCAGCAGCTCCGACTGGGGCAATGAGCAGTTCTTC. Translation gives CASSSDWGNEQFF.

CDR3 protein: CASYSDGYEQYF. The CDR3 nucleotides read TGCGCCAGCTATTCCGATGGCTACGAGCAGTACTTC. The chain is built from TRBV5-1 and TRBJ2-7; no reliable D call. V lost 7 bases to trimming and J lost 3 bases, with 11 bases between them. Germline CDR1 reads SGHRS; CDR2 reads YFSETQ. This CDR3 spans 12 amino acids.

This clonotype has just a few counts. The V call is TRBV6-1, the J call TRBJ2-1; perhaps TRBD1 as D (8 bases). Germline loops: CDR1 MNHNS, CDR2 SASEGT. V lost 6 bases and J 4 bases, leaving 13 bases between the germline ends. CDR3 length: 14 amino acids. CDR3 coding DNA: TGTGCCAGCAGCAACAGGGGGGGTTACAATGAGCAGTTCTTC. It yields the protein CASSNRGGYNEQFF.

This clonotype was counted at least ten times. The V gene is TRBV18, the J gene TRBJ2-1; tentative D call: TRBD2 (6 bases). V dropped 3 bases and J dropped 0 bases, with 9 bases sitting between them. From germline, CDR1 is KGHSH and CDR2 LQKENI. This CDR3 has 15 amino acids. The CDR3 spells CASSPDGSSYNEQFF. For the CDR3, the DNA is TGTGCCAGCTCACCCGACGGGAGCTCCTACAATGAGCAGTTCTTC.

The sample holds many counts of this clonotype. One junction end does not reproduce the germline sequence, and a read error may be involved. V and J are TRBV6-1 and TRBJ2-5; 7 positions match TRBD1. This CDR3 has 16 amino acids. From germline, CDR1 is MNHNS and CDR2 SASEGT. CDR3 protein: CASSEEIRRVEQGSLF. As DNA, the CDR3 is TGTGCCAGCAGTGAAGAAATCAGACGCGTGGAACAGGGGTCCCTCTTC.

The chain joins TRBV6-2 or TRBV6-3 to TRBJ2-5, with TRBD1 matching 7 bases. The V gene end was trimmed by 6 bases and the J gene end by 4 bases; junction bases not matched to a gene: 8. CDR3 length equals 14 residues. Germline values: CDR1 MNHEY, CDR2 SVGEGT. The CDR3 region is CASRLRGFGETQYF. CDR3 in DNA: TGTGCCAGCAGGCTCAGGGGGTTTGGAGAGACCCAGTACTTC.

The rearrangement links TRBV15 to TRBJ2-1, with 7 bases lining up with TRBD2. The length of the CDR3 is 19 residues. CDR1 and CDR2 (germline): LNHNV, YYDKDF (reference sequence). The J segment lost 2 bases and the V segment lost 2 bases, leaving 15 bases of the junction unmatched. CDR3 sequence: CATSRSRTAGEYPYNEQFF. In nucleotides, the CDR3 is TGTGCCACCAGCAGATCCCGGACCGCGGGAGAGTACCCCTACAATGAGCAGTTCTTC.

V usage is TRBV5-6 and J usage is TRBJ1-1; TRBD1 might be the D (6 bases). The germline gives CDR1 SGHDT, CDR2 YYEEEE. The CDR3 is 14 amino acids. Trimming took off 4 bases at V and 1 base at J, with 11 bases between the two ends. Here the CDR3 reads CASSGGQPNTEAFF. DNA of the CDR3: TGTGCCAGCAGCGGAGGACAGCCGAACACTGAAGCTTTCTTT.

This clonotype was recorded many times. The chain is built from TRBV20-1 and TRBJ2-3; 7 bases map to TRBD1. Per germline, CDR1 DFQATT and CDR2 SNEGSKA (reference sequence). The CDR3 loop spans 11 amino acids. Unmatched junction bases numbered 2, after V lost 6 bases and J lost 5 bases. The CDR3 loop reads CSAPGGDTQYF. CDR3 nucleotides: TGCAGTGCCCCAGGGGGAGATACGCAGTATTTT.

This sequence joins TRBV25-1 and TRBJ1-1; perhaps TRBD1 as D (6 bases). The CDR3 loop spans 15 amino acids. The V gene's germline CDR1 is MGHDK and CDR2 SYGVNS. V dropped 3 bases and J dropped 1 base, with 12 bases sitting between them. The CDR3 DNA is TGTGCCAGCAGTGACCCGGGACATGGGAACACTGAAGCTTTCTTT. It codes for CASSDPGHGNTEAFF.

This clonotype came up a few times. The genes are TRBV5-1 and TRBJ1-1, with TRBD1 matching 7 bases. This CDR3 comprises 15 residues. V shed 4 bases and J 1 base; nucleotides not matched to a gene: 7. Per germline, CDR1 SGHRS and CDR2 YFSETQ. Here the CDR3 DNA reads TGCGCCAGCAGCCTGACAGGGTCGGGGAACACTGAAGCTTTCTTT. Translating gives CASSLTGSGNTEAFF.

This chain connects TRBV5-1 to TRBJ1-2; TRBD1 matches at 10 bases. This CDR3 has 13 amino acids. The germline gives CDR1 SGHRS, CDR2 YFSETQ. J gave up 9 bases and V 3 bases, and 5 bases lay outside the gene matches. Here the CDR3 DNA reads TGCGCCAGCAGCTCGGGACAGGGGATCCGCTACACCTTC. It specifies CASSSGQGIRYTF. Looking up the rest from reference TRBV5-1 and TRBJ1-2 gives the full variable domain: KAGVTQTPRYLIKTRGQQVTLSCSPISGHRSVSWYQQTPGQGLQFLFEYFSETQRNKGNFPGRFSGRQFSNSRSEMNVSTLELGDSALYLCASSSGQGIRYTFGSGTRLTVV.

This chain links TRBV10-1 with TRBJ2-2, with D perhaps matching TRBD2 (6 bases). This CDR3 contains 14 residues. Trimming took off 5 bases at V and 1 base at J, with 8 bases between the two ends. Germline-derived CDR1 and CDR2 are WNHNN and SYGVQD (reference sequence). The CDR3 DNA follows: TGCGCCAGCAGTCGGGACTGGAACACCGGGGAGCTGTTTTTT. Translation gives CASSRDWNTGELFF.

This chain uses TRBV12-3 or TRBV12-4 with TRBJ2-1; 8 positions match TRBD2. The V and J ends lost 10 bases and 3 bases, in that order; junction bases with no gene match: 8. CDR3 length equals 14 residues. The DNA for the CDR3 is TGTGCCATCCGGGAGCGGGAGTTCTACAATGAGCAGTTCTTC. Translating it yields CAIREREFYNEQFF.

V gene TRBV12-3 or TRBV12-4 combines with J gene TRBJ2-7; D is perhaps TRBD2 (6 bases). The CDR3 loop spans 16 amino acids. Trimming removed 3 bases from V and 0 bases from J, with 15 bases in between. This chain's CDR3 is CASSFTGGVVSYEQYF. Here the CDR3 DNA reads TGTGCCAGCAGTTTCACCGGGGGAGTAGTCTCCTACGAGCAGTACTTC.

This chain joins TRBV6-2 or TRBV6-3 and TRBJ2-2; a weak D match, TRBD2 (6 bases). The CDR3 length is 16 residues. Germline V gene lookup returns CDR1 MNHEY and CDR2 SVGEGT. V was pared by 7 bases and J by 0 bases, with 15 bases between. CDR3 coding DNA: TGTGCCAGCACTCTGGCTAGCGATGCGAACACCGGGGAGCTGTTTTTT. Translated, it gives CASTLASDANTGELFF.

V and J are TRBV25-1 and TRBJ2-1; D may be TRBD1 (6 bases). The CDR3 is made up of 15 amino acids. Germline CDR1 is MGHDK and CDR2 is SYGVNS. V dropped 5 bases and J dropped 0 bases, with 11 bases sitting between them. CDR3 nucleotides: TGTGCCAGCAGTAAGGGGGAGAGCTCCTACAATGAGCAGTTCTTC. Amino acids: CASSKGESSYNEQFF.

This clonotype showed up just once. The V gene is TRBV28, the J gene TRBJ1-1; D ambiguous. CDR1 MDHEN and CDR2 SYDVKM come from the germline V gene. The V end lost 5 bases, the J end lost 3 bases, and 7 bases lay between the germline ends. The CDR3 totals 12 residues. The CDR3 DNA reads TGTGCCAGCAGTCTCCAGTACACTGAAGCTTTCTTT. As protein: CASSLQYTEAFF.

The genes are TRBV19 and TRBJ2-7; perhaps D is TRBD1 or TRBD2 (6 bases each). V shed 5 bases and J shed 3 bases, with 17 bases lying between them. From germline, CDR1 is LNHDA and CDR2 SQIVND (reference sequence). This CDR3 region has 15 residues. CDR3 in DNA: TGTGCCAGTAGTCCGTTCGGGGGCAAGATCTACGAGCAGTACTTC. Amino acids: CASSPFGGKIYEQYF.

This clonotype was seen a few times. The chain links TRBV30 to TRBJ2-3, with a weak D call TRBD2 (6 bases). This CDR3 is built from 13 residues. The V end was cut by 2 bases, the J end by 1 base, with 7 bases between. CDR1 GTSNPN and CDR2 SVGIG come from the germline V gene (reference sequence). The CDR3 spells CAWSSSGTDTQYF. The CDR3 DNA follows: TGTGCCTGGAGTTCTAGCGGCACAGATACGCAGTATTTT.

This clonotype was detected many times. The chain is built from TRBV12-3 or TRBV12-4 and TRBJ2-6, with TRBD2 identical over 7 bases. V lost 6 bases, J lost 1 base, and 12 bases stayed unmatched. The CDR3 loop spans 18 amino acids. Written as DNA, the CDR3 is TGTGCCAGCAGCCCTTTGTGGGAGGGTGATTCTGGGGCCAACGTCCTGACTTTC. As protein: CASSPLWEGDSGANVLTF.

The rearrangement uses TRBV20-1 and TRBJ2-1; D is uncertain. This CDR3 contains 15 residues. Germline values: CDR1 DFQATT, CDR2 SNEGSKA (reference sequence). V gave up 0 bases and J gave up 1 base, with 10 bases separating them. The CDR3 is CSAREGRLSYNEQFF. The CDR3 DNA follows: TGCAGTGCTAGAGAAGGCAGACTTTCCTACAATGAGCAGTTCTTC.

This clonotype occurred a few times. CDR3 residues: CASRPPLRGTTYNEQFF. CDR3 DNA: TGTGCCAGCAGGCCCCCGTTGCGGGGAACGACCTACAATGAGCAGTTCTTC. The chain is built from TRBV5-5 and TRBJ2-1; possibly TRBD2 for D (6 bases). The CDR3 is 17 amino acids. Germline V gives CDR1 SGHKS, CDR2 YYEKEE (reference sequence). V gave up 5 bases and J gave up 2 bases, with 20 bases separating them.